The 5 T cell receptor beta chains reported below all come from one sample, sequenced in a study of pediatric ulcerative colitis. The table came from immunoSEQ multiplex PCR; TCRdb's copy has only in-frame clones and leaves some out. The sample has tens of thousands of clones, 75% to 85% seen once. Sequencing was done on a sample of blood. The receptors here all came from a boy between 10 and 17 years old with moderate ulcerative colitis.

This clone is a singleton in its sample. This chain uses TRBV11-2 with TRBJ2-2; D tentatively reads TRBD1 or TRBD2 (5 bases each). The CDR3 loop spans 15 amino acids. V was clipped by 5 bases and J by 6 bases, with 16 bases between them. Germline CDR1 is SGHAT and CDR2 is FQNNGV. CDR3 sequence reads: CASSPLLGTSGELFF. The DNA for the CDR3 is TGTGCCAGCAGCCCCTTACTGGGGACGTCCGGGGAGCTGTTTTTT.

The chain carries TRBV6-6 and TRBJ2-1, with D unclear. The CDR3 is 13 residues long. Germline-derived CDR1 and CDR2 are MNHNY and SVGAGI (reference sequence). Between the trimmed V and J ends, which lost 3 bases and 6 bases, there was a span of 9 bases. The CDR3 reads CASSYDGSNEQFF. As DNA, the CDR3 is TGTGCCAGCAGTTATGACGGTAGCAATGAGCAGTTCTTC.

V is TRBV23-1 and J is TRBJ1-6; 7 positions agree with TRBD1. TRBV23-1 is given ORF status, its function remaining uncertain. With 8 bases clipped from V and 10 bases from J, the junction kept 14 bases outside the gene matches. The CDR3 runs to 15 residues. In nucleotides, the CDR3 is TGCGCCAGCCCGCTGGGAGGGGGCAGTGGGTCACCCCTCCACTTT. Amino acid sequence: CASPLGGGSGSPLHF.

The V call is TRBV18, the J call TRBJ1-2; the match to TRBD1 covers 11 bases. Germline V gene data show CDR1 as KGHSH and CDR2 as LQKENI. V lost 3 bases and J lost 8; bases outside the gene matches: 8. This CDR3 contains 15 residues. The CDR3 coding sequence is TGTGCCAGCTCACCTGGGGGACAGGGGGTCCTCGGCTACACCTTC. It is translated as CASSPGGQGVLGYTF.

This clone was counted between two and nine times. The chain couples TRBV10-3 to TRBJ1-1; the D is unclear. Germline-derived CDR1 and CDR2 are ENHRY and SYGVKD. The ends were cut back, 3 bases at V and 10 bases at J, with 18 bases in the middle. The CDR3 contains 14 residues. The CDR3 DNA reads as TGTGCCATCAGTGACTTCAGTTCGACCCTGGGAGCTTTCTTT. Its protein product is CAISDFSSTLGAFF.